This T cell receptor (beta chain) is from a study of identical twins. This clonotype was found many times. TCRdb used MiXCR to reprocess the 5' RACE reads, holding one entry per CDR3 protein. The data contain hundreds of thousands of distinct CDR3 sequences, about 18% of them singletons. There are 15 residues in the CDR3. CDR1 MNHEY and CDR2 SVGEGT come from the germline V gene. Germline trimming cut 7 bases from V and 2 bases from J; bases unmatched to any gene: 5. These data are also associated with another study on T cells expressing NK-cell markers.

The TCR originated in a woman younger than 35 in good health. The sample was PBMCs. The rearrangement links TRBV6-2 or TRBV6-3 to TRBJ2-6, with TRBD1 matching over 7 bases. The CDR3 nucleotides read TGTGCCAGCAAAAGAACAGGGGCTGGGGCCAACGTCCTGACTTTC. This encodes CASKRTGAGANVLTF.